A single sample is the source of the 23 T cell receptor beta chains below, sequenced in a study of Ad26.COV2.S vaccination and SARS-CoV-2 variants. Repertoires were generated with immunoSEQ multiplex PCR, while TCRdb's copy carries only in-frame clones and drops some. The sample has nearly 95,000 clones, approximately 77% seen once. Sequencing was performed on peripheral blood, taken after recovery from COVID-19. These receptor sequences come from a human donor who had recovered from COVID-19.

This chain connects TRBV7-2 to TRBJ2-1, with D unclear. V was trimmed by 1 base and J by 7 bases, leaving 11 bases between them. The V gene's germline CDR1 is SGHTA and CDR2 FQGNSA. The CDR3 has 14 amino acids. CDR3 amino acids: CASSLDSERNEQFF. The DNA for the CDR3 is TGTGCCAGCAGCTTAGATTCGGAGAGAAATGAGCAGTTCTTC.

The CDR3 sequence: CASSQGSGFPNYGYTF. CDR3 in DNA: TGTGCCAGCAGCCAAGGTTCAGGGTTTCCCAACTATGGCTACACCTTC. The chain carries TRBV3-1 (or the pseudogene TRBV3-2) and TRBJ1-2; TRBD1 might be the D (5 bases). Deletions cut 1 base from V and 2 bases from J, with 14 bases between. Germline loops: CDR1 LGHDT, CDR2 YNNKEL (reference sequence). CDR3 size: 16 residues.

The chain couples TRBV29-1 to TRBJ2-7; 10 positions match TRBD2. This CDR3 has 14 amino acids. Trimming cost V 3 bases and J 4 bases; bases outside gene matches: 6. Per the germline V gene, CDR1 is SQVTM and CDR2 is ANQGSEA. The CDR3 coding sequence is TGCAGCGTTGATGCCGGGACTAGCGCATACGAGCAGTACTTC. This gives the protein CSVDAGTSAYEQYF.

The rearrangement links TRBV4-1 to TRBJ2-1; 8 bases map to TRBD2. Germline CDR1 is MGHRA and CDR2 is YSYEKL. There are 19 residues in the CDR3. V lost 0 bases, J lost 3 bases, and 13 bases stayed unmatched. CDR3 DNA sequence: TGCGCCAGCAGCCAAGAGTGGATTAGCGGGACACCAGTCTACAATGAGCAGTTCTTC. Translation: CASSQEWISGTPVYNEQFF.

For the CDR3, the DNA is TGTGCCAGCAGCCAGGGGGCGGGAGCTGGTACGCAGTATTTT. This gives the protein CASSQGAGAGTQYF. The J gene is TRBJ2-3, the V gene TRBV7-9, with a tentative D call TRBD1 (8 bases). The CDR3 loop spans 14 amino acids. V lost 5 bases to trimming and J lost 8 bases, with 17 bases between them. Per the germline V gene, CDR1 is SEHNR and CDR2 is FQNEAQ (reference sequence).

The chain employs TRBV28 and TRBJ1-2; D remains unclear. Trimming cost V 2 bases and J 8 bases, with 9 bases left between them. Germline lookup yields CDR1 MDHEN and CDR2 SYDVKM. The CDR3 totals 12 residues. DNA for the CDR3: TGTGCCAGCAGTTTAACCGATAGGGGCTACACCTTC. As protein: CASSLTDRGYTF.

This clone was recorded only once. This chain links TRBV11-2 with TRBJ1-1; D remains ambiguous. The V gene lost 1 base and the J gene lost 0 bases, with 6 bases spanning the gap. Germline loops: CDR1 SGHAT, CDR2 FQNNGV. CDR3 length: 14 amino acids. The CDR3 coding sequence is TGTGCCAGCAGCTTAGTTCCAGTGAACACTGAAGCTTTCTTT. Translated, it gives CASSLVPVNTEAFF.

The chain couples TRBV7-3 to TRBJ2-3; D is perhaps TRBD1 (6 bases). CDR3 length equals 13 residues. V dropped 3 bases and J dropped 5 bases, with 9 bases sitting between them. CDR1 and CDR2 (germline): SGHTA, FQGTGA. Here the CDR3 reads CASSFTRGDTQYF. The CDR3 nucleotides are TGTGCCAGCAGCTTCACCAGGGGAGATACGCAGTATTTT.

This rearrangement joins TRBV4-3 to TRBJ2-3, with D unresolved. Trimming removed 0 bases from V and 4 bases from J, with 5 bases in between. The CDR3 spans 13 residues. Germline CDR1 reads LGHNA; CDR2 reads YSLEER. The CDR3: CASSQDQADTQYF. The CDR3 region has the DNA TGCGCCAGCAGCCAAGATCAGGCAGATACGCAGTATTTT.

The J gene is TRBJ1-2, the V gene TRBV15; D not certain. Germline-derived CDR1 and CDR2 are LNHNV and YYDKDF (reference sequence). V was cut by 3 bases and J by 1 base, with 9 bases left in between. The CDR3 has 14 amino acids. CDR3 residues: CATSSRSFNYGYTF. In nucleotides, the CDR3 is TGTGCCACCAGCAGCCGCAGCTTTAACTATGGCTACACCTTC.

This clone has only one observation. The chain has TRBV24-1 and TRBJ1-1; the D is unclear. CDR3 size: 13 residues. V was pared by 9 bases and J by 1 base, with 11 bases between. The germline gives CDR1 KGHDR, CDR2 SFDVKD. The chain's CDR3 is CATRRDTNTEAFF. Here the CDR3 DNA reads TGTGCCACCCGGAGGGATACGAACACTGAAGCTTTCTTT.

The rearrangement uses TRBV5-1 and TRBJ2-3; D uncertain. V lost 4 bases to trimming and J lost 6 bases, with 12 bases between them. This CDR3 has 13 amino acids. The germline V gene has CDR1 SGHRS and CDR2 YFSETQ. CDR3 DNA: TGCGCCAGCAGCCCGGAGTTATACGATACGCAGTATTTT. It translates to CASSPELYDTQYF. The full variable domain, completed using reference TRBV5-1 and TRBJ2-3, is KAGVTQTPRYLIKTRGQQVTLSCSPISGHRSVSWYQQTPGQGLQFLFEYFSETQRNKGNFPGRFSGRQFSNSRSEMNVSTLELGDSALYLCASSPELYDTQYFGPGTRLTVL.

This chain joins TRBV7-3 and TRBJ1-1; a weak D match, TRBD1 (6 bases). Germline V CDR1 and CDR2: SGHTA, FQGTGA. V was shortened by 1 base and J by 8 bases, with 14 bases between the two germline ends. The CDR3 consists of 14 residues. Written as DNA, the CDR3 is TGTGCCAGCAGCTTAATCGGGGGCGGATCCGAAGCTTTCTTT. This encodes CASSLIGGGSEAFF.

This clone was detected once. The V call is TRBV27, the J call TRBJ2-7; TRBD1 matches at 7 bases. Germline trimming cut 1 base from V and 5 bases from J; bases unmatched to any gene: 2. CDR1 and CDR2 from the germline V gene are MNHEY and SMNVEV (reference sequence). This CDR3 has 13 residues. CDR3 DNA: TGTGCCAGCAGTTTATGGACAGGAGACGAGCAGTACTTC. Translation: CASSLWTGDEQYF.

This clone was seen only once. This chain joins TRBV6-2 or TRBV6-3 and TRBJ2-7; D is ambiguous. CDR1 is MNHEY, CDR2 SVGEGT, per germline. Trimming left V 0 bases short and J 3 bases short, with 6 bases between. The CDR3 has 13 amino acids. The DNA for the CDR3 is TGTGCCAGCAGTTACTCTTGGGACTACGAGCAGTACTTC. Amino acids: CASSYSWDYEQYF.

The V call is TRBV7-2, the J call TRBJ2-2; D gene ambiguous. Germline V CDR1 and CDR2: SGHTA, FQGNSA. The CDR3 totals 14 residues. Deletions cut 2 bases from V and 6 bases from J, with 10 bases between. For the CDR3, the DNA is TGTGCCAGCAGCTTACTAGGGTCGGCCGGGGAGCTGTTTTTT. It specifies CASSLLGSAGELFF. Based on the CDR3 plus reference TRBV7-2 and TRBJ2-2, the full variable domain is GAGVSQSPSNKVTEKGKDVELRCDPISGHTALYWYRQSLGQGLEFLIYFQGNSAPDKSGLPSDRFSAERTGGSVSTLTIQRTQQEDSAVYLCASSLLGSAGELFFGEGSRLTVL.

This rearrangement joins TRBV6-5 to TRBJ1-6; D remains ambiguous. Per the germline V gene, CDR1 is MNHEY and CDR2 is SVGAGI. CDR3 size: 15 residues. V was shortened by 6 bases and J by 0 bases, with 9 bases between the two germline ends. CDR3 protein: CASSRLSSYNSPLHF. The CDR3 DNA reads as TGTGCCAGCAGCCGATTAAGCTCCTATAATTCACCCCTCCACTTT.

Here the CDR3 DNA reads TGTGCCAGCAGTTTACTAGGGAACACTGAAGCTTTCTTT. Its protein product is CASSLLGNTEAFF. This chain links TRBV28 with TRBJ1-1; D ambiguous. V was pared by 2 bases and J by 1 base, with 5 bases between. Germline V CDR1 and CDR2: MDHEN, SYDVKM. CDR3 length: 13 amino acids. The full variable domain, in which reference TRBV28 and TRBJ1-1 provide the parts outside the CDR3, is DVKVTQSSRYLVKRTGEKVFLECVQDMDHENMFWYRQDPGLGLRLIYFSYDVKMKEKGDIPEGYSVSREKKERFSLILESASTNQTSMYLCASSLLGNTEAFFGQGTRLTVV.

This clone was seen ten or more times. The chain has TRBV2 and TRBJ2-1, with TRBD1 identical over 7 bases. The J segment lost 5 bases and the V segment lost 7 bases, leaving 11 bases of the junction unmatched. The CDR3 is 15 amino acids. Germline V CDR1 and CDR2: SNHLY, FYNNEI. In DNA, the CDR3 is TGTGCCAGCACCCTGAGGACAGGAGCAAACAATGAGCAGTTCTTC. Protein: CASTLRTGANNEQFF. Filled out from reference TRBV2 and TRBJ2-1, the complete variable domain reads EPEVTQTPSHQVTQMGQEVILRCVPISNHLYFYWYRQILGQKVEFLVSFYNNEISEKSEIFDDQFSVERPDGSNFTLKIRSTKLEDSAMYFCASTLRTGANNEQFFGPGTRLTVL.

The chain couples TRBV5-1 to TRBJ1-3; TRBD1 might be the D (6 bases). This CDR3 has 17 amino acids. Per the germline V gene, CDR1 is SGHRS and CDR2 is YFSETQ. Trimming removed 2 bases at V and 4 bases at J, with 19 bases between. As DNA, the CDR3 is TGCGCCAGCAGCTTAGGTGGCGGTAGGGGGAGAGGAAACACCATATATTTT. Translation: CASSLGGGRGRGNTIYF.

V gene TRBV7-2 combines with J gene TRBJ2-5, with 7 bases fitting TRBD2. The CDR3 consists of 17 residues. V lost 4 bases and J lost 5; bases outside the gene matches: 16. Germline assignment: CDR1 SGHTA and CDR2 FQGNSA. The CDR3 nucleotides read TGTGCCAGCAGCTCCTCCCATCTAGCGGACGGCTGGGAGACCCAGTACTTC. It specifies CASSSSHLADGWETQYF.

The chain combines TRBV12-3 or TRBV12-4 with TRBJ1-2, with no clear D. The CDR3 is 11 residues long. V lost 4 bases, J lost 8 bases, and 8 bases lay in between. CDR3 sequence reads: CASSSQRGYTF. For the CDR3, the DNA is TGTGCCAGCAGTTCACAGCGGGGCTACACCTTC.

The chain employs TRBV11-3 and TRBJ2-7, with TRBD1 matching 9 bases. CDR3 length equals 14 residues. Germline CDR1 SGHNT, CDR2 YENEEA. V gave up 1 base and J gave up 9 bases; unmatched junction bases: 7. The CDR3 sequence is CASSLAGQGGPQYF. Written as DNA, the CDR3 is TGTGCCAGCAGCTTAGCGGGACAGGGCGGTCCGCAGTACTTC.